Sequencing of this T cell receptor beta chain was carried out in a study of tumor-infiltrating lymphocytes in primary liver carcinoma. Study information: Enrolled patients were male and female, aged 30 to 69 years. Findings and limits, study-wide: Blood had a significantly lower top-250-clone fraction than tumors did (p = 0.039).

TCR beta cDNA was prepared out of roughly 450 ng total RNA by means of a constant-region primer. Three nested multiplex PCR rounds of slightly modified ARM-PCR generated TCR beta libraries. Running ten to eleven cycles apiece, the first two PCR rounds relied on TRBV1-TRBV30 forward primers together with a C-beta reverse primer. One entry per CDR3 protein, called by TCRdb with MiXCR from the multiplex PCR reads. The data contain approximately 210,000 distinct CDR3 sequences, 65% of them singletons. The CDR3 spans 13 residues. The germline V and J ends were trimmed by 4 bases and 3 bases, with 9 bases remaining between them. Germline V gives CDR1 WNHNN, CDR2 SYGVQD (reference sequence). Germline DNA was also extracted, with blood RNA taken from unsorted whole blood. Details on this clonotype: What it binds is unknown. A read error may be the cause here, since a much bigger clone is one base away.

The rearrangement links TRBV10-1 to TRBJ2-5; possibly TRBD1 or TRBD2 for D (5 bases each). Sequencing was done on a sample of peripheral blood. The TCR sequence derives from a woman between 55 and 75 years old with primary liver carcinoma and hepatitis B virus infection. CDR3 region: CASSVQGEETQYF. CDR3 DNA sequence: TGCGCCAGCAGTGTGCAGGGAGAAGAGACCCAGTACTTC.